This T cell receptor beta chain was obtained from a study of molecular identifiers for immune sequencing clone quantification. Across the whole study: In the replicates, RNA derived from around 20,000 or 100,000 naive CD8 cells was divided into five parts, and four were sequenced.

MiXCR, run by TCRdb on the PCR reads, gives a single entry per CDR3 protein. The table includes about 630,000 distinct CDR3 sequences, over 25% detected once. This CDR3 is built from 13 residues. The germline V and J ends were trimmed by 2 bases and 4 bases, with 5 bases remaining between them. The V call is TRBV12-3 or TRBV12-4, the J call TRBJ2-2; no definite D call. The sequenced sample consisted of naive CD8+ T cells from blood, with Jurkat cell RNA spiked in. Described subset: FACS-sorted CD8+CD4-CCR7+CD45RA+ naive T cells. The TCR sequence derives from a human donor in good health. Some libraries in this study had Jurkat cell RNA spiked in. The CDR3 loop is CASSLSSTGELFF. CDR3 coding DNA: TGTGCCAGCAGTTTAAGCTCCACCGGGGAGCTGTTTTTT.